One T cell receptor beta chain is described in this entry. As yet, its antigen is unknown. These data originate in a study of cytomegalovirus exposure and HLA in healthy donors. Background on the study: HLA-typed donors were the source of about 85 million unique TCRs held in an early data release.

Study-level points and caveats: It was taken for granted in presence/absence analyses that sequencing depth across donors was roughly uniform.

Germline loops: CDR1 MGHRA, CDR2 YSYEKL. The CDR3 consists of 14 residues. V was shortened by 0 bases and J by 2 bases, with 7 bases between the two germline ends. The PCR made use of 60 Vbeta and 13 Jbeta primers. Measured with immunoSEQ multiplex PCR; TCRdb has only the in-frame clones, and not every one. The table lists tens of thousands of clones. Sampled while nominally healthy, donors likely had unrecorded immune exposures. The sequence was collected from a male donor in good health and CMV-seronegative. Material: PBMCs. V and J are TRBV4-1 and TRBJ1-2, with a tentative D call TRBD1 (5 bases). CDR3 in amino acids: CASSQDDRNYGYTF. The CDR3 DNA follows: TGCGCCAGCAGCCAAGATGACAGAAACTATGGCTACACCTTC.